The T cell receptor (beta chain) under discussion was sequenced for a study of chemoradiotherapy in HPV16-positive cancers. The CDR3 contains 15 residues. The V gene lost 0 bases and the J gene lost 2 bases, with 10 bases spanning the gap. Germline lookup yields CDR1 SGHTA and CDR2 FQGNSA. Some clones are missing from TCRdb's copy, which holds only in-frame ones; the method was immunoSEQ multiplex PCR. The table lists just under 40,000 clones, roughly 77% of them singletons. J is TRBJ1-2 and V is TRBV7-2; D is uncertain. The TCR comes from a human donor with HPV-associated anogenital cancer. The starting material was blood, obtained from a patient who underwent chemoradiotherapy. This CDR3 reads CASSLALTQNYGYTF. The CDR3 nucleotides read TGTGCCAGCAGCTTAGCGCTAACACAGAACTATGGCTACACCTTC. The full variable domain, rest sourced from reference TRBV7-2 and TRBJ1-2, is GAGVSQSPSNKVTEKGKDVELRCDPISGHTALYWYRQSLGQGLEFLIYFQGNSAPDKSGLPSDRFSAERTGGSVSTLTIQRTQQEDSAVYLCASSLALTQNYGYTFGSGTRLTVV.